This TCR beta chain was sequenced for a study of cytomegalovirus exposure and HLA in healthy donors. Comments on this clone: Its antigen remains unidentified.

Sequenced by immunoSEQ multiplex PCR; TCRdb stores in-frame clones only, minus some. The table lists some 170,000 clones, roughly 84% of them singletons. Study-level points and caveats: Associated with cytomegalovirus, according to the listing, were some 150 TCR beta chains. Testing in vitro showed a few CMV-associated chains specific for CMV antigens.

CDR1 LNHNV and CDR2 YYDKDF come from the germline V gene (reference sequence). The CDR3 contains 14 residues. The V and J ends lost 0 bases and 4 bases respectively, with 9 bases between them. The source of this sequence is a man aged 30 to 45 in good health and CMV-seropositive. Sequences were obtained from PBMCs. The chain links TRBV15 to TRBJ1-1, with D possibly being TRBD1 (5 bases). CDR3: CATSRDRGFTEAFF. The CDR3 DNA reads as TGTGCCACCAGCAGAGATAGGGGATTCACTGAAGCTTTCTTT. Filled out from reference TRBV15 and TRBJ1-1, the complete variable domain reads DAMVIQNPRYQVTQFGKPVTLSCSQTLNHNVMYWYQQKSSQAPKLLFHYYDKDFNNEADTPDNFQSRRPNTSFCFLDIRSPGLGDTAMYLCATSRDRGFTEAFFGQGTRLTVV.